One and the same sample provided the 10 T cell receptor beta chains below, sequenced in a study of T cell responses to AZD1222 COVID-19 vaccine. Produced via immunoSEQ multiplex PCR; TCRdb's table is partial and in-frame only. The table has around 180,000 clones, almost 90% seen once. The sample was peripheral blood, taken on day 0 of AZD1222 vaccination. The receptor set was obtained from an adult in good health.

This clone came up once. The J gene is TRBJ1-2, the V gene TRBV9; D not resolved. Germline CDR1 is SGDLS and CDR2 is YYNGEE. Trimming cost V 2 bases and J 4 bases, with 9 bases left between them. CDR3 size: 13 residues. The CDR3 DNA reads as TGTGCCAGCAGCGTGGGTACTGGCTATGGCTACACCTTC. Amino acid sequence: CASSVGTGYGYTF.

V and J are TRBV5-1 and TRBJ2-2; 9 bases agree with TRBD1. This CDR3 is built from 16 residues. The V gene end was trimmed by 4 bases and the J gene end by 4 bases; junction bases not matched to a gene: 8. The V gene's germline CDR1 is SGHRS and CDR2 YFSETQ. CDR3 residues: CASSQYGQGITGELFF. CDR3 nucleotide sequence: TGCGCCAGCAGCCAATACGGACAGGGGATCACCGGGGAGCTGTTTTTT.

The chain uses TRBV12-3 or TRBV12-4 and TRBJ2-2; D uncertain. The V end was cut by 6 bases, the J end by 6 bases, with 11 bases between. The CDR3 covers 13 residues. The CDR3 DNA sequence: TGTGCCAGCAGCATCAGCTTCGCCGGGGAGCTGTTTTTT. It encodes CASSISFAGELFF.

The chain links TRBV10-1 to TRBJ2-1; possibly TRBD1 or TRBD2 for D (5 bases each). Germline V gene lookup returns CDR1 WNHNN and CDR2 SYGVQD (reference sequence). This CDR3 has 14 residues. V was cut by 1 base and J by 7 bases, with 11 bases left in between. CDR3 loop: CASSEWDPSNEQFF. CDR3 DNA: TGCGCCAGCAGTGAGTGGGACCCCTCGAATGAGCAGTTCTTC.

The rearrangement links TRBV27 to TRBJ2-1, with TRBD2 identical over 7 bases. Per the germline V gene, CDR1 is MNHEY and CDR2 is SMNVEV (reference sequence). With 5 bases clipped from V and 0 bases from J, the junction kept 7 bases outside the gene matches. The CDR3 runs to 16 residues. CDR3 in amino acids: CASSLTSPSSYNEQFF. CDR3 sequence (DNA): TGTGCCAGCAGTCTGACTAGCCCTAGCTCCTACAATGAGCAGTTCTTC.

The chain employs TRBV12-1 and TRBJ1-2; TRBD1, the table's D call, lacks a check against the DNA. TRBV12-1 is a pseudogene segment. The CDR3 is 15 residues long. The CDR3 coding sequence is TGTGCCAGCAGCTTTTGGTCCCCGGACAGGGACGGCTACACCTTC. This gives the protein CASSFWSPDRDGYTF.

The chain couples TRBV5-5 to TRBJ2-3; the match to TRBD2 covers 9 bases. Germline lookup yields CDR1 SGHKS and CDR2 YYEKEE (reference sequence). The CDR3 consists of 18 residues. V shed 1 base and J 1 base; nucleotides not matched to a gene: 10. CDR3 residues: CASSLYRSSGAGTDTQYF. CDR3 nucleotide sequence: TGTGCCAGCAGCTTGTATCGCTCTAGCGGGGCCGGCACAGATACGCAGTATTTT.

This chain joins TRBV4-1 and TRBJ2-3; the match to TRBD2 covers 7 bases. CDR1 is MGHRA, CDR2 YSYEKL, per germline. The ends lost 3 bases at V and 2 bases at J; junction bases unmatched: 8. The length of the CDR3 is 16 residues. CDR3 in amino acids: CASSQSSGPATDTQYF. The CDR3 DNA is TGCGCCAGCAGCCAGAGTAGCGGGCCCGCCACAGATACGCAGTATTTT.

V usage is TRBV2 and J usage is TRBJ2-7; perhaps TRBD1 as D (6 bases). This CDR3 spans 15 amino acids. V was shortened by 6 bases and J by 6 bases, with 21 bases between the two germline ends. Germline lookup yields CDR1 SNHLY and CDR2 FYNNEI. The CDR3 is CASRTDQGPLSEQYF. Written as DNA, the CDR3 is TGTGCCAGCAGGACCGACCAGGGGCCCCTTAGCGAGCAGTACTTC. The complete variable domain, with remaining parts taken from reference TRBV2 and TRBJ2-7, reads EPEVTQTPSHQVTQMGQEVILRCVPISNHLYFYWYRQILGQKVEFLVSFYNNEISEKSEIFDDQFSVERPDGSNFTLKIRSTKLEDSAMYFCASRTDQGPLSEQYFGPGTRLTVT.

The chain couples TRBV19 to TRBJ2-2; no firm D call. V was trimmed by 3 bases and J by 2 bases, leaving 7 bases between them. Germline CDR1 reads LNHDA; CDR2 reads SQIVND (reference sequence). The CDR3 has 14 amino acids. CDR3 coding DNA: TGTGCCAGTAGTATCAAGGGAAACACCGGGGAGCTGTTTTTT. Translated: CASSIKGNTGELFF. The full variable domain, completed using reference TRBV19 and TRBJ2-2, is DGGITQSPKYLFRKEGQNVTLSCEQNLNHDAMYWYRQDPGQGLRLIYYSQIVNDFQKGDIAEGYSVSREKKESFPLTVTSAQKNPTAFYLCASSIKGNTGELFFGEGSRLTVL.